This TCR beta chain came from a study of blood T cell repertoires in COVID-19. In the original analysis: Amplification from reference gene primers served as the basis for estimated nucleated cell counts. Some clones are missing from TCRdb's copy, which holds only in-frame ones; the method was immunoSEQ multiplex PCR. That table gives V, J and clone size, and the DNA gave D and trimming. Counted here are about 250,000 clones, around nine tenths occurring once; the ten biggest clones make up roughly 3%. A single count supports this clone. Participants were aged 18 to 89 years from roughly 26 US areas. Clinical histories supplied by participants themselves formed the basis of cohort assignment. No more than 2 weeks before study entry, exposed participants had met a case of COVID-19. Germline V gene data show CDR1 as GTSNPN and CDR2 as SVGIG (reference sequence). J was trimmed by 4 bases and V by 0 bases; bases with no gene match: 10. The CDR3 contains 17 residues.

This chain connects TRBV30 to TRBJ2-1; 9 bases map to TRBD2. The specimen sequenced was PBMCs or T cells enriched from blood (not recorded which). The sequence was collected from a woman between 35 and 50 years old who had been exposed to COVID-19. The CDR3 DNA sequence: TGTGCCTGGAGTGTAGTCGGAGCGGGAGGAAAGTACAATGAGCAGTTCTTC. This encodes CAWSVVGAGGKYNEQFF.